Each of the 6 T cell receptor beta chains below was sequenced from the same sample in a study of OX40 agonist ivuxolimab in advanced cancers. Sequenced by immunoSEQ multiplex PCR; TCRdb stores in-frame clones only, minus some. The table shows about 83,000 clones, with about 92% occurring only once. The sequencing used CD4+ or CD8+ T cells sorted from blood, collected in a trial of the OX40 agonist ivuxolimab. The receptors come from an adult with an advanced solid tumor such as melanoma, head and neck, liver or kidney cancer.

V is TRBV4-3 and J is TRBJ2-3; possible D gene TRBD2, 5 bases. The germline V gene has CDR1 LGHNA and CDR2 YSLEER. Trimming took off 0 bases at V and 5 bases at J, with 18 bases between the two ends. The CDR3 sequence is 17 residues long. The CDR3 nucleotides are TGCGCCAGCAGCCAAGACCGGGAAGGGTATGGTGGAGATACGCAGTATTTT. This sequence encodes CASSQDREGYGGDTQYF.

CDR3 protein: CASSPRTGGTGELFF. The DNA for the CDR3 is TGTGCCAGCTCACCGCGGACAGGGGGAACCGGGGAGCTGTTTTTT. V usage is TRBV18 and J usage is TRBJ2-2; 10 bases fit TRBD1. This CDR3 comprises 15 residues. V gave up 3 bases and J gave up 5 bases; unmatched junction bases: 3. CDR1 is KGHSH and CDR2 is LQKENI in the germline V gene.

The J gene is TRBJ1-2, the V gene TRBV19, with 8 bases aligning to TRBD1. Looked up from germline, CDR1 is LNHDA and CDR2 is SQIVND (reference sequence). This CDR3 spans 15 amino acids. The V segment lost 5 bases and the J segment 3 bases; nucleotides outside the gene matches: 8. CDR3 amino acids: CASSFTGGRDYGYTF. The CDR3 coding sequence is TGTGCCAGTAGTTTCACAGGGGGAAGAGACTATGGCTACACCTTC.

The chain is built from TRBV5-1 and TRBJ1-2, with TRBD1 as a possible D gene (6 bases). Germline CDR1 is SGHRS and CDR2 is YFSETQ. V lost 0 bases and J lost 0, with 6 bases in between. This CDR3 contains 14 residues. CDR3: CASSLGGPNYGYTF. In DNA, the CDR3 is TGCGCCAGCAGCTTGGGGGGGCCTAACTATGGCTACACCTTC.

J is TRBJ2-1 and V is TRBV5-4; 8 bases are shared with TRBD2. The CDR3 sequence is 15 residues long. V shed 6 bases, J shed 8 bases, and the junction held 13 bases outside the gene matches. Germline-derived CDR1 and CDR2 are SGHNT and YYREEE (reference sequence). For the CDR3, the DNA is TGTGCCAGCATCGGCCGGGGGGGTCCCGCCGATGAGCAGTTCTTC. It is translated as CASIGRGGPADEQFF. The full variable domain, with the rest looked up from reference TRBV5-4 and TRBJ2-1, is ETGVTQSPTHLIKTRGQQVTLRCSSQSGHNTVSWYQQALGQGPQFIFQYYREEENGRGNFPPRFSGLQFPNYSSELNVNALELDDSALYLCASIGRGGPADEQFFGPGTRLTVL.

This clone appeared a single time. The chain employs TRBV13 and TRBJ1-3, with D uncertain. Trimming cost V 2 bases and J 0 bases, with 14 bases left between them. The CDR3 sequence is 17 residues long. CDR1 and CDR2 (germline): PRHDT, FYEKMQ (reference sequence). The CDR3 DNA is TGTGCCAGCAGCTTACGGGCAAGTGCTCTCTCTGGAAACACCATATATTTT. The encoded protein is CASSLRASALSGNTIYF.